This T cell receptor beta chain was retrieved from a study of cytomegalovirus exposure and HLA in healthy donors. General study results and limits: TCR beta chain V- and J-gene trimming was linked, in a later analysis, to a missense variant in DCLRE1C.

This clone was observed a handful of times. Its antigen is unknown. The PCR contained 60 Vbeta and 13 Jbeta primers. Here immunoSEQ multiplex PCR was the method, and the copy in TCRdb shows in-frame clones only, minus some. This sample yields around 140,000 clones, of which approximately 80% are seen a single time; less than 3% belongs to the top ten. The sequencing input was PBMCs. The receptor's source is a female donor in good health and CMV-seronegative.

Here the CDR3 DNA reads TGTGCCAGCCAGACACTTTTCAATCAGCCCCAGCATTTT. As protein: CASQTLFNQPQHF. The chain couples TRBV19 to TRBJ1-5; D unresolved. Trimming left V 9 bases short and J 3 bases short, with 12 bases between. Germline V gene data show CDR1 as LNHDA and CDR2 as SQIVND (reference sequence). The CDR3 consists of 13 residues.